The TCR beta chain under discussion was sequenced for a study of blood T cells in healthy people across ages (dated by TCRdb to 2014 to 2015). With respect to the entire study: Template switching captured roughly one uniquely barcoded TCR beta cDNA molecule per two T cells in model experiments. Age-related changes in TCR beta repertoire diversity were measured in the study by deep sequencing normalized with unique cDNA molecular identifiers. For two donors (one aged 18 to 29 and one aged 80 or older), the study analyzed two additional independent replicas of 1 million unique cDNA reads from the same blood draw. The donors were divided into four age groups: young (average roughly 15 years), middle-aged (approximately 42), aged (approximately 59) and long-lived (82). The study at large found these results: Estimates of total diversity based on one million sequenced T cells were regarded as lower bounds and as underestimates. Observed TCR beta diversity per million T cells fell roughly linearly with age, and a significant reduction was already apparent by age around 40. Because donor CMV infection status was unknown, age-related changes in expanded clonotypes were potentially confounded. Bulk unsorted PBMC profiling prevented conclusive comparison of naive and antigen-experienced compartments. The percentage of naive T cells measured by flow cytometry correlated strongly with observed TCR beta diversity. The long-lived group showed more naive CD4+ T cells, fewer expanded clones and increased TCR diversity than the aged group, suggesting age selection.

About this clonotype itself: Its target antigen remains unknown. No quality values exist for individual bases; no much larger clone is one base distant.

The junction carries 14 bases between V and J, which are trimmed by 3 bases and 2 bases respectively. The CDR3 sequence holds 16 residues, the cysteine and phenylalanine included. CDR3 DNA is the only sequence kept; it has 48 bases, read in frame from the first base. Library prep was done by 5' RACE. The run used an Illumina HiSeq 2500. A second PCR of roughly 6 to 12 cycles was performed with a sample-barcoded 5' primer and a J-beta primer mix. A template-switch 5' adaptor carrying 12 random nucleotides introduced a unique molecular identifier onto each TCR beta cDNA molecule. Each sample yielded at least 3 million CDR3-containing paired-end reads. First-strand cDNA synthesis was performed from all RNA using the Mint cDNA synthesis kit, with priming by a TRBC-specific oligonucleotide. Following uracil-DNA glycosylase treatment, a first 18-cycle PCR with universal primers M1SS and BC2_uni_R was performed on all cDNA. Per the source publication's procedure: Normalization of each sample was performed by random selection of 1 million high-quality reads, each carrying a distinct molecular identifier. Instead of being binned into consensus sequences, reads with shared molecular identifiers were discarded. MiTCR, set to a Q25 quality threshold and the strictest error-elimination algorithm, was used for CDR3 identification, clonotype clustering and error correction. A nonparametric unseen species model with Euler transformation was used to estimate lower-bound total TCR beta diversity. TCRdb applied fastp at Q25 and MiXCR to the public reads, then kept only in-frame beta chains. When rows share a CDR3 protein, they turn into one entry using the most common DNA and genes. For this entry, the V and J calls and clone size follow TCRdb and not the study's own pipeline. Here the sample has roughly 800,000 distinct CDR3 sequences; under 30% occur a single time. Around 2.9% of the sample is taken by the ten largest.

The approximately 39 donors, aged about 6 to 95 years, were systemically healthy Caucasian individuals from Russia. Each donor gave about 9.7 milliliters of peripheral blood, drawn into EDTA-treated Vacutainer tubes. PBMCs were isolated by Ficoll-Paque density-gradient centrifugation, with at least 7 million obtained per sample. Total RNA was extracted from PBMCs with Trizol reagent, with at least 6 micrograms obtained per sample. For every donor, an aliquot of PBMCs went through flow cytometry to measure the percentages of naive CD45RAhigh/CD27high T cells. These sequences were also reported in another study, on T cells of mothers and their children. The second study also describes: The donors were nine systemically healthy Caucasian individuals, made up of three mothers and their six children. cDNA synthesis consumed the entire amount of extracted RNA, loaded at around 1.4 ug RNA in each 15 ul reaction. In the second PCR, the M1S primer introduced both the sample barcodes and 2-4 random nucleotides. Each mother yielded over 8 million TCR beta CDR3 reads and each child roughly 2.9 million reads. TCR recombination output is similarly shaped by thymic selection in related and unrelated pairs, with a minor effect exerted by inherited differences. Related mother-child pairs always showed normalized repertoire overlap that was slightly higher than in unrelated mother-child pairs, though the difference was never significant. With a sensitivity of approximately 92 clones per million clonotypes, no persistent microchimeric T cell clones were detected. Deep NGS was used in the study to compare the TCR beta repertoires of mothers and children and to look for features that separate related mother-child pairs from unrelated individuals. The mean age was around 42 +/- 4 years for the mothers and around 10 +/- 4 years for the children. After adapter ligation with NEBNext reagents, the libraries were sequenced on Illumina HiSeq 2000 with 100+100 nt paired-end reads. To prevent cross-contamination, the mother and child libraries were prepared one month apart and sequenced in separate runs. For each donor, between 500,000 and 2,000,000 distinct TCR beta clonotypes were identified. Naive TCR beta clonotypes were estimated from low-frequency clonotypes matched to each donor's FACS-determined naive share, without sorting.

The chain was built from TRBV12-3 or TRBV12-4 and TRBJ1-5; a weak D assignment points to TRBD1 (5 bases agree). The TCR comes from a boy aged 10-17 years in good health. Sequenced material: blood. The CDR3 has the sequence CASSFWDSTGNQPQHF. The sequenced DNA: TGTGCCAGCAGTTTCTGGGACTCCACTGGCAATCAGCCCCAGCATTTT.